Below, one T cell receptor (beta chain) is given with its context. This clone showed up just a few times. Which antigen it targets is not known. No per-base quality is available; no much larger clone lies one base away. This sample was taken from a study of blood T cell repertoires in COVID-19 (dated by TCRdb to 2018 to 2021). Concerning the study at large: Samples from collaborators originated in the United States, Italy and Spain and spanned both the acute and convalescent phases of COVID-19. The prospective study material was composed of cDNA or gDNA derived from T cells, B-cell-depleted T cells, or PBMCs. Deeply sampled blood TCRbeta repertoires from subjects exposed to, actively infected with, or recovered from COVID-19 were included in the dataset. A de-identified subject ID, COVID-19 status, age in years and sex were almost always included in the sample metadata. The samples were drawn from two sources: the first 160 participants of the ongoing ImmuneRACE study, and 1,000 to 1,500 subjects contributed by 6 global collaborators. The repertoires were released in a freely available public database meant as a resource for research on the immune response to SARS-CoV-2. Where available, HLA class I and class II types were obtained from metadata supplied by the sample provider rather than from assay-based typing. Study-level results and caveats: The amount of clinical and demographic metadata varied by source and participant and was provided uncurated.

For CDR1 and CDR2, the germline V gene (reference sequence) lists MNHEY and SMNVEV. The CDR3 has 14 amino acids, counting the end cysteine and phenylalanine. CDR3 DNA is the only sequence kept; it has 42 bases, read in frame from the first base. Trimming removed 1 base from V and 3 bases from J, leaving 9 bases between the germline ends. Collaborating institutions collected whole blood in K2EDTA tubes following their own protocols. For TCRbeta analysis, collaborators shipped samples in one of three forms: frozen whole blood, isolated PBMCs, or DNA extracted from either of those sample types. The immunoSEQ Assay, a bias-controlled multiplex PCR, was used to amplify TCRbeta CDR3 regions from genomic DNA. On the authors' methods: Within the assay, amplification of reference gene primers was used to estimate how many nucleated cells each sample contained. Sequence reads were collapsed and filtered to measure the absolute abundance of every unique TCRbeta CDR3 rearrangement. For each sample, productive Simpson clonality was calculated as the square root of Simpson's diversity index across productive rearrangements. TCRdb stores this immuneACCESS table with in-frame sequences only. Part of the clones is absent; in the studies checked, under half of the shortfall reflects unresolved V genes, and no reason is known for the rest. That table furnishes V, J and clone size, whereas the DNA furnished D and trimming. This sample holds roughly 64,000 clones; roughly 76% were observed only once. 4% to 5.5% of the sample is taken by the ten largest.

The sequence links TRBV27 to TRBJ2-5; the D gene identity is not certain. Material for sequencing was peripheral blood. This TCR derives from a human donor in a cohort sampled during active COVID-19. For the CDR3, the sequence is CASSLFGRKETQYF. At the DNA level, the sequence is TGTGCCAGCAGTTTATTTGGCCGAAAAGAGACCCAGTACTTC.